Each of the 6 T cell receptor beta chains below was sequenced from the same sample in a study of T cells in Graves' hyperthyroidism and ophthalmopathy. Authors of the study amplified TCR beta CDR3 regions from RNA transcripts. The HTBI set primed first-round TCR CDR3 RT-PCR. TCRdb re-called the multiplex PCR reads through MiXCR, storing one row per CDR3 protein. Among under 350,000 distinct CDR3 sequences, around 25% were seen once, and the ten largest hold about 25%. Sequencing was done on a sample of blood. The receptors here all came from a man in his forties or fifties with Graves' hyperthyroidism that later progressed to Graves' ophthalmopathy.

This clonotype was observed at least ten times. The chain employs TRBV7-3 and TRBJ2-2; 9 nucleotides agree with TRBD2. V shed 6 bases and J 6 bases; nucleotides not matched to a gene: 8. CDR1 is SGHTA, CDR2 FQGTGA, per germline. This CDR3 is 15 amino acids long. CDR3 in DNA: TGTGCCAGCAGTAGCAGTAGCGGGAGTCCCGGGGAGCTGTTTTTT. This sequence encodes CASSSSSGSPGELFF.

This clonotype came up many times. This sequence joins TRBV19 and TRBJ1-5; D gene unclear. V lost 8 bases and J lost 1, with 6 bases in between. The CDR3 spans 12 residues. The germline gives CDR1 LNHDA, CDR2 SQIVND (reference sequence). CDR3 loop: CASAWSNQPQHF. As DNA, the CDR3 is TGTGCCAGTGCTTGGAGCAATCAGCCCCAGCATTTT.

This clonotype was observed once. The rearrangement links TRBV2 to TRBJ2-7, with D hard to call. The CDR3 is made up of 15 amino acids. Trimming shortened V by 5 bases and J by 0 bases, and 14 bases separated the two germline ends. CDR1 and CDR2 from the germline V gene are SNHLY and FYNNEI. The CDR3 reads CASSHPLRSSYEQYF. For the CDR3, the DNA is TGTGCCAGCAGTCACCCCTTAAGAAGCTCCTACGAGCAGTACTTC. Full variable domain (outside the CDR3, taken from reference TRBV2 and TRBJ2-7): EPEVTQTPSHQVTQMGQEVILRCVPISNHLYFYWYRQILGQKVEFLVSFYNNEISEKSEIFDDQFSVERPDGSNFTLKIRSTKLEDSAMYFCASSHPLRSSYEQYFGPGTRLTVT.

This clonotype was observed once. This chain's CDR3 is CSVEDQGGNTQYF. Written as DNA, the CDR3 is TGCAGCGTTGAAGATCAAGGGGGGAATACGCAGTATTTT. V usage is TRBV29-1 and J usage is TRBJ2-3; either TRBD1 or TRBD2 may supply D (6 bases each). V lost 0 bases to trimming and J lost 7 bases, with 11 bases between them. The length of the CDR3 is 13 residues. CDR1 and CDR2 from the germline V gene are SQVTM and ANQGSEA.

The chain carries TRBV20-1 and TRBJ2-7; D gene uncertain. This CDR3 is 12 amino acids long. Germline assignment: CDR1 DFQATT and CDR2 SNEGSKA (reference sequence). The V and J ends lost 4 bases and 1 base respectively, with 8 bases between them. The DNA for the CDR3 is TGCAGTGCTACCCAAATATCCTACGAGCAGTACTTC. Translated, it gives CSATQISYEQYF.

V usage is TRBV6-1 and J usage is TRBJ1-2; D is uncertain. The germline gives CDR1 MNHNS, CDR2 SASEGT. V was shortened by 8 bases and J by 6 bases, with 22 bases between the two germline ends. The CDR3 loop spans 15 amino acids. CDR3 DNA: TGTGCCAGCGGTGTTACAGCATACAACTTTAATGGCTACACCTTC. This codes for CASGVTAYNFNGYTF.